Below, 9 T cell receptor beta chains from the same sample are listed, as sequenced in a study of post-analysis software for immune sequencing data. Findings and caveats of the study: Roughly 5 TRBV segments, TRBV5-6, TRBV5-1 and TRBV20-1 among them, were found more frequent in patients than controls.

No antigen has been assigned to these receptors. Built from TCR beta cDNA, the libraries had unique molecular identifiers in them. TCRdb re-analysed the PCR reads in MiXCR, keeping a single row per CDR3 protein. The data hold about 820,000 distinct CDR3 sequences, with around 50% observed a single time. The sample was blood. The receptors stem from a girl aged 5-17 years with multiple sclerosis.

V and J are TRBV5-1 and TRBJ2-3; unclear D gene. Trimming pared 4 bases from V and 10 bases from J, leaving 13 bases between. The CDR3 totals 12 residues. Per germline, CDR1 SGHRS and CDR2 YFSETQ. The CDR3 nucleotides read TGCGCCAGCAGCCCGGCCGAGGATGCGCAGTATTTT. Translated, it gives CASSPAEDAQYF.

V is TRBV7-2 and J is TRBJ2-7; TRBD2 is a possible D gene (5 bases). Trimming cost V 0 bases and J 4 bases, with 10 bases left between them. Germline V gene sequence: CDR1 SGHTA, CDR2 FQGNSA. CDR3 length: 14 amino acids. The CDR3 is CASSLAGVTYEQYF. The CDR3 nucleotides are TGTGCCAGCAGCTTAGCGGGAGTAACGTACGAGCAGTACTTC.

The chain combines TRBV27 with TRBJ1-5; D not resolved. This CDR3 contains 15 residues. Germline V gene sequence: CDR1 MNHEY, CDR2 SMNVEV (reference sequence). Deletions cut 2 bases from V and 6 bases from J, with 14 bases between. The CDR3 bases are TGTGCCAGCAGTTTAGACAACCGGCGGGGTCAGCCCCAGCATTTT. It codes for CASSLDNRRGQPQHF.

The rearrangement joins TRBV7-7 to TRBJ2-7; possibly TRBD1 or TRBD2 for D (5 bases each). Germline values: CDR1 SSHAT, CDR2 FNYEAQ (reference sequence). CDR3 length: 15 residues. Trimming pared 2 bases from V and 7 bases from J, leaving 18 bases between. The CDR3 is CASSLSPGTAEEQYF. The CDR3, as DNA: TGTGCCAGCAGCTTATCCCCCGGGACCGCAGAAGAGCAGTACTTC.

This clonotype is a singleton in its sample. The CDR3 sequence: CASRQGAWSEKLFF. CDR3 coding DNA: TGTGCCAGCAGGCAGGGGGCCTGGAGTGAAAAACTGTTTTTT. The chain employs TRBV3-1 and TRBJ1-4; 8 bases line up with TRBD1. The germline V gene encodes CDR1 LGHDT and CDR2 YNNKEL (reference sequence). V gave up 6 bases and J gave up 7 bases; unmatched junction bases: 7. The CDR3 totals 14 residues.

In this sample, this clonotype turned up a few times. The rearrangement links TRBV29-1 to TRBJ2-2; a weak D match, TRBD1 (6 bases). The germline V gene encodes CDR1 SQVTM and CDR2 ANQGSEA. The CDR3 is 13 residues long. V was shortened by 6 bases and J by 0 bases, with 8 bases between the two germline ends. CDR3 residues: CSVGAANTGELFF. The CDR3 DNA follows: TGCAGCGTGGGGGCCGCGAACACCGGGGAGCTGTTTTTT.

The chain is built from TRBV6-6 and TRBJ2-1; D not certain. V lost 6 bases to trimming and J lost 0 bases, with 12 bases between them. The CDR3 covers 15 residues. CDR1 MNHNY and CDR2 SVGAGI come from the germline V gene (reference sequence). CDR3 coding DNA: TGTGCCAGCAGACCTGAAAAGGGCTCCTACAATGAGCAGTTCTTC. Its protein product is CASRPEKGSYNEQFF.

The chain's CDR3 is CASSFAFGTAQETQYF. The CDR3 DNA is TGTGCCAGCAGTTTCGCGTTCGGGACAGCCCAAGAGACCCAGTACTTC. The gene calls are TRBV12-3 or TRBV12-4 and TRBJ2-5, with 7 positions matching TRBD1. CDR3 length: 16 residues. With 3 bases clipped from V and 1 base from J, the junction kept 8 bases outside the gene matches.

The chain has TRBV28 and TRBJ2-7; a weak D match, TRBD2 (5 bases). The germline gives CDR1 MDHEN, CDR2 SYDVKM. Trimming stripped 6 bases from V and 2 bases from J, with 14 bases between. The CDR3 is 14 residues long. The CDR3 DNA follows: TGTGCCAGCAGACGCGGACTGATGACCTACGAGCAGTACTTC. It yields the protein CASRRGLMTYEQYF.